This TCR beta chain was observed in a study of CD8 T cells in Susac syndrome. Random hexamers were used to reverse transcribe 0.5 to 1 ug of RNA. One entry per CDR3 protein, called by TCRdb with MiXCR from the immunoSEQ multiplex PCR reads. This table holds around 200,000 distinct CDR3 sequences, 85% to 95% found once. The CDR3 spans 14 residues. The sequenced material came from CD4+ T cells from PBMCs. The receptor was isolated from a human donor in good health. The genes are TRBV21-1 and TRBJ2-7; the D segment call TRBD2 is taken from the table without a DNA check. TRBV21-1 is a documented pseudogene. For the CDR3, the DNA is TGTGCCAGCAGCAAAGCGCAGGCCCGCTACGAGCAGTACGTC. Amino acid sequence: CASSKAQARYEQYV.